This T cell receptor (beta chain) was captured in a study of CD8+ T cells in alopecia areata. Whole-study context: Each day, treated patients took oral tofacitinib twice, at 5 to 10 mg per dose. The study's findings and limits: Significant decreases in scalp clonality and expanded CD8+ clones followed tofacitinib treatment. Many expanded lesional clones stayed in scalp and blood while on tofacitinib.

Notes on this clone: Antigen specificity is unknown.

As for treatment: oral pan-JAK inhibitor, 5-10 mg twice daily. RNA was extracted and reverse transcribed into cDNA as the sequencing template. Method: immunoSEQ multiplex PCR; TCRdb's copy keeps in-frame clones and lacks some. The sample includes about 300,000 clones, roughly 64% of them seen just once. The germline V gene encodes CDR1 SQVTM and CDR2 ANQGSEA. The CDR3 extends over 13 amino acids. Deletions cut 3 bases from V and 2 bases from J, with 10 bases between. The chain joins TRBV29-1 to TRBJ1-1; possibly TRBD1 for D (6 bases). Sequencing used CD4+ T cells sorted from blood, obtained at week 24, from a patient treated with tofacitinib. The clonotype was recovered from a human donor with alopecia areata. The CDR3 region is CSVDPGVNTEAFF. CDR3 nucleotides: TGCAGCGTTGATCCAGGGGTTAACACTGAAGCTTTCTTT.